A selection of T cell receptor beta chains follows, all from one sample in a study of blood T cells in healthy people across ages. In TCRdb, the 5' RACE reads were re-called with MiXCR into one record per CDR3 protein. This table holds some 1.5 million distinct CDR3 sequences, 28% found once. Sequencing used blood. The receptors originated from a woman aged 25 to 39 in good health. Each CDR3 is given with its conserved first and last residue. Fields, in order: D gene, J gene, V gene, clone size, CDR3 DNA, CDR3 protein. A D gene is named only where the DNA matches it firmly. Rows give clone size only sometimes, using once, few, many, or a class for an expanded clone.

>TRBD1|TRBJ1-2|TRBV29-1|once
TGCAGCGTAACCGGGACAGGGGCGTGGGATGGCTACACCTTC
CSVTGTGAWDGYTF
>TRBD2|TRBJ2-3|TRBV2|many
TGTGCCAGCAGCGAGGGACTAGCGGGCACAGATACGCAGTATTTT
CASSEGLAGTDTQYF
>NA|TRBJ1-4|TRBV5-1|NA
TGCGCCAGCAGCTTGGAGATGCCAAACCGGGGCGGGGAAAAACTGTTTTTT
CASSLEMPNRGGEKLFF
>NA|TRBJ1-2|TRBV24-1|few
TGTGCCACCAGTGATCCCGACAGACCCTATGGCGGCTACACCTTC
CATSDPDRPYGGYTF
>TRBD1|TRBJ1-2|TRBV29-1|NA
TGCAGCGTTTGGGACAGGGTAACCATACACTCTGGCTACACCTTC
CSVWDRVTIHSGYTF
>NA|TRBJ2-3|TRBV19|NA
TGTGCCAGTAGTATTTTAGGATCAGGGGCCGAGGATACGCAGTATTTT
CASSILGSGAEDTQYF
>TRBD2|TRBJ2-2|TRBV5-1|few
TGCGCCAGCAGCCGGGGACTAGCGGGACAGAACACCGGGGAGCTGTTTTTT
CASSRGLAGQNTGELFF
>NA|TRBJ1-6|TRBV10-3|few
TGTGCCATCAGTGAGTCTGTTCAGGGTCTCTATAATTCACCCCTCCACTTT
CAISESVQGLYNSPLHF
>NA|TRBJ2-3|TRBV29-1|NA
TGCAGCGTTGGCCCTAACAGGGATACGCAGTATTTT
CSVGPNRDTQYF
>TRBD1|TRBJ1-1|TRBV18|NA
TGTGCCAGCTCACCAGTCCCGGACAGGGGAGACACTGAAGCTTTCTTT
CASSPVPDRGDTEAFF
>NA|TRBJ1-2|TRBV5-5|few
TGTGCCAGCAGCTTGTGGCGGGGCCGGAGCTATGGCTACACCTTC
CASSLWRGRSYGYTF
>NA|TRBJ2-7|TRBV7-9|few
TGTGCCAGCAGCTTAGCGGGGACCTTCGAGCAGTACTTC
CASSLAGTFEQYF
>TRBD1|TRBJ1-1|TRBV6-5|NA
TGTGCCAGCAGTTCATCAGGGGGCCTCTCAACTGAAGCTTTCTTT
CASSSSGGLSTEAFF
>TRBD1|TRBJ2-6|TRBV7-9|few
TGTGCCAGCAGCTTCCGAACAGGGGCTGGGGCCAACGTCCTGACTTTC
CASSFRTGAGANVLTF
>TRBD2|TRBJ2-7|TRBV11-2|NA
TGTGCCAGCAGCTATTCCGCTAGCGGGGATAACGAGCAGTACTTC
CASSYSASGDNEQYF
>NA|TRBJ1-1|TRBV7-6|NA
TGTGCCAGCGGCCCTGGGACATTTGGCACTGAAGCTTTCTTT
CASGPGTFGTEAFF
>NA|TRBJ1-2|TRBV29-1|NA
TGCAGCGTTGAAGTCCCGGGGCAGATGTATGGCTACACCTTC
CSVEVPGQMYGYTF
>NA|TRBJ2-7|TRBV7-2|NA
TGTGCCAGCGCGGTAATGGGCGAGCAGTACTTC
CASAVMGEQYF
>NA|TRBJ1-1|TRBV20-1|NA
TGCAGTGCTAATCCCCCGGAGGCCACTGAAGCTTTCTTT
CSANPPEATEAFF
>TRBD2|TRBJ2-1|TRBV20-1|few
TGCAGTGCTGTCGGGACTAGCGGATACAATGAGCAGTTCTTC
CSAVGTSGYNEQFF
>TRBD2|TRBJ2-4|TRBV10-3|few
TGTGCCATCAGTGAGGGGAGGGGAACAAACATTCAGTACTTC
CAISEGRGTNIQYF
>NA|TRBJ2-7|TRBV4-1|NA
TGCGCCAGCAGCCCCACTCCAAGATTGCGGCAGGGGACGGGCGAGCAGTACTTC
CASSPTPRLRQGTGEQYF
>TRBD1|TRBJ2-1|TRBV12-3/TRBV12-4|many
TGTGCCAGCAGTCTCCAGGGGGATGAGCAGTTCTTC
CASSLQGDEQFF
>TRBD2|TRBJ2-2|TRBV12-3/TRBV12-4|NA
TGTGCCAGCAGTTTTTCTAGCGGGGGCTTTAACACCGGGGAGCTGTTTTTT
CASSFSSGGFNTGELFF
>TRBD2|TRBJ2-7|TRBV5-1|NA
TGCGCCAGCAGCTCGGGGCAGGCCGTTGGACTAGAGAGCGAGCAGTACTTC
CASSSGQAVGLESEQYF
>TRBD2|TRBJ2-5|TRBV4-2|NA
TGTGCCAGCAGCCAAGCCAGCGGGGGGGGTGAAGAGACCCAGTACTTC
CASSQASGGGEETQYF
>NA|TRBJ1-2|TRBV3-1|few
TGTGCCAGCAGCCCCCCTAACTCCGCCTACACCTTC
CASSPPNSAYTF
>NA|TRBJ2-5|TRBV20-1|NA
TGCAGTGCTAGAGAGGAACAGGGAGAGACCCAGTACTTC
CSAREEQGETQYF
>TRBD1|TRBJ1-2|TRBV29-1|NA
TGCAGCGTTGATGCAGGGGGCGTGGATGGCTACACCTTC
CSVDAGGVDGYTF
>TRBD2|TRBJ2-1|TRBV20-1|many
TGCAGTGCTGAGCAGGGACTAGCGGGGGCGAGTCAGTTCTTC
CSAEQGLAGASQFF
>TRBD1|TRBJ2-5|TRBV12-3/TRBV12-4|few
TGTGCCAGCAGGTCCCGCAGGGGGCTTGAGACCCAGTACTTC
CASRSRRGLETQYF
>NA|TRBJ2-1|TRBV30|NA
TGTGCCTGGAGAGGCCGACTCGGAGCCGAAATCTACAATGAGCAGTTCTTC
CAWRGRLGAEIYNEQFF
>TRBD2|TRBJ2-3|TRBV12-5|NA
TGTGCTAGTGGTACCACGTTAAGCGGGGAAAACACAGATACGCAGTATTTT
CASGTTLSGENTDTQYF
>TRBD2|TRBJ2-3|TRBV20-1|NA
TGCAGTGCTGCGACTAGCGGGAGTTCAGATACGCAGTATTTT
CSAATSGSSDTQYF
>NA|TRBJ2-1|TRBV20-1|many
TGCAGAGCCCACTCCCTCCCCAGCTCCTACAATGAGCAGTTCTTC
CRAHSLPSSYNEQFF
>NA|TRBJ1-1|TRBV29-1|NA
TGCAGCGTTACCTACAGGGCTCATTTGAACACTGAAGCTTTCTTT
CSVTYRAHLNTEAFF
>NA|TRBJ2-3|TRBV24-1|once
TGTACCACCAGTGACCGGACAAGTTCCACAGATACGCAGTATTTT
CTTSDRTSSTDTQYF
>TRBD2|TRBJ2-3|TRBV7-2|few
TGTGCCAGCAGCGAAGCGGGAGGGCCTTGGGATACGCAGTATTTT
CASSEAGGPWDTQYF
>TRBD1|TRBJ2-7|TRBV5-1|few
TGCGCCAGCGTAACCGGGACAGGGGGCTACGAGCAGTACTTC
CASVTGTGGYEQYF
>NA|TRBJ2-1|TRBV11-2|NA
TGTGCCAGCAGCTACAGGGTATCCGGCAATGAGCGGTTCTTC
CASSYRVSGNERFF
>TRBD2|TRBJ2-1|TRBV5-1|NA
TGCGCCAGCAGCTTAGAGGGGACTAGCGGGTCGCAGTTCTTC
CASSLEGTSGSQFF
>TRBD2|TRBJ2-5|TRBV13|NA
TGTGCCAGCAGCTCACTACCGGGACTACAAGAGACCCAGTACTTC
CASSSLPGLQETQYF
>NA|TRBJ1-1|TRBV29-1|NA
TGCAGCGTTGAAGTCGGCAGCCCAGAAGCTTTCTTT
CSVEVGSPEAFF
>NA|TRBJ2-5|TRBV5-6|NA
TGTGCCAGCAGCGGACGGCGGGAAGGGGAGACCCAGTACTTC
CASSGRREGETQYF
>NA|TRBJ1-6|TRBV5-1|few
TGCGCCAGCAGCTTGATCGTTGGAGAGGTGGGTTCACCCCTCCACTTT
CASSLIVGEVGSPLHF
>NA|TRBJ2-3|TRBV5-1|few
TGCGCCAGCAGCCCCGGGATGACGATTTTGACAGATACGCAGTATTTT
CASSPGMTILTDTQYF
>NA|TRBJ2-7|TRBV6-5|few
TGTGCCAGCAGTTATCGATCAGGGTACGAGCAGTACTTC
CASSYRSGYEQYF